This T cell receptor beta chain was sequenced in a study of CD8+ T cells in alopecia areata (dated by TCRdb to the late 2010s). With regard to the full study: Treated patients were enrolled in an open-label pilot trial of oral tofacitinib, 5 to 10 mg twice daily, for moderate-to-severe alopecia areata. Biopsies were taken from tofacitinib-treated patients at baseline and at 4 and 24 weeks of treatment, and a later scalp biopsy was taken in several of the tofacitinib-treated patients. Scalp clonality was compared among normal scalp (n=4), patchy alopecia areata scalp (n=8), and alopecia totalis/universalis scalp (n=8). High-throughput TCRbeta sequencing was used to examine T cell clonal expansion in alopecia areata in both the C3H/HeJ mouse model and human patients. Scalp tissue and sorted CD4+ and CD8+ peripheral blood T cells from patchy and totalis/universalis alopecia areata patients and from healthy controls were covered by human TCRbeta sequencing. The SALT score, which quantifies the percentage of affected scalp surface area, was used to measure disease severity in treated patients. RNA was extracted with the PAXgene miRNA kit for fixed scalp, the miRNeasy kit for PBMCs, and the RNeasy kit for mouse skin. Amplification of TCRbeta CDR3 regions was done by immunoSEQ multiplex PCR using 35 Vbeta forward primers and 13 Jbeta reverse primers. Tofacitinib was administered for 6 to 18 months, and 6 months of follow-up off drug were then conducted to assess delayed response and recurrence. Summary of the overall study and its limitations: Compared with normal scalp, lesional scalp, particularly in alopecia totalis/universalis, had higher clonality and more expanded CD8+ clones, which suggests antigenic drive. Resident alphabeta T cells in normal human skin are also sequenced, complicating scalp TCR repertoire analysis, unlike mouse skin dominated by gammadelta T cells. During tofacitinib treatment, many expanded lesional clones stuck around in both scalp and blood, and this persistence may partly explain why relapse happens after treatment is stopped. TCR sequences shared between patients were less clear than in mice, possibly partly because of HLA diversity in the patient population. With tofacitinib, both scalp clonality and the number of expanded CD8+ clones among the top 100 scalp clones went down significantly. Because the treated cohort was small and had only one nonresponder, larger studies are needed to examine links between baseline CD8+ expansion and response.

To note about this clone: Its specific antigen is unknown. Per-nucleotide qualities are absent, and no much larger clonotype sits a single base away.

The sample's treatment or condition label, decoded: oral pan-JAK inhibitor, 5-10 mg twice daily. Lesional scalp punch biopsies and peripheral blood were collected from alopecia areata patients. After PBMCs were isolated by density centrifugation and stained for CD3, CD4 and CD8, a FACSAria was used to sort CD4+ and CD8+ T cells. The library was prepared using the immunoSEQ multiplex PCR assay. For TCR sequencing, RNA was extracted from every sample and reverse transcribed into cDNA to serve as template. SuperScript III was used for first-strand cDNA synthesis, primed with a 2:1 mix of oligo-dT and random hexamers. A synthetic immune receptor repertoire was used to measure amplification bias, and any remaining bias was corrected computationally. Processing in the source paper ran as follows. After raw reads were preprocessed to remove errors, the CDR3 was defined following IMGT conventions as running from the conserved cysteine to phenylalanine. Clonality was computed as 1 minus the Shannon entropy, with the entropy normalized by log2 of the number of productive unique TCRs. CD4 or CD8 identity of scalp clones was inferred by cross-referencing scalp TCRbeta sequences with sorted blood CD4 and CD8 repertoires. TCRdb limited this immuneACCESS table to in-frame rearrangements with V and J called. A share of clones is missing; checked studies link under half to unresolved V genes, and the rest is unexplained. V, J and clone size derive from that table, while D and trimming were established from the DNA sequence. The sample table records over 60,000 clones; roughly 46% of these occur just once. Roughly 20% of the sample is held by the ten biggest clonotypes.

The CDR3 goes from the cysteine to the phenylalanine over 13 residues. The CDR3 DNA has 39 bases and is translated from base 1. Sequences SNHLY (CDR1) and FYNNEI (CDR2) are obtained from the germline V gene. Deletion took 4 bases off V and 0 bases off J, with a span of 7 bases between the germline ends. The V and J genes are TRBV2 and TRBJ2-7, with the identity of the D gene unclear. This material consisted of CD8+ T cells sorted from blood, taken at approximately week 36, from a patient treated with tofacitinib. The clonotype originates from a human donor with alopecia areata. The nucleotide sequence is given as TGTGCCAGCAGTGTTGACATCTCCTACGAGCAGTACTTC. It translates to CASSVDISYEQYF.